Below are 32 T cell receptor beta chains sequenced from a single sample in a study of blood T cell repertoires in COVID-19. TCRdb's copy holds only in-frame clones and misses some; the assay was immunoSEQ multiplex PCR. The sample shows about 82,000 clones, about 89% of them seen only once. What was sequenced was PBMCs or T cells enriched from blood (not recorded which). These receptors all stem from a woman aged 45-60 years with acute COVID-19.

The chain has TRBV11-1 and TRBJ2-7; 10 nucleotides line up with TRBD1. CDR1 is SGHAT, CDR2 FQDESV, per germline (reference sequence). This CDR3 region has 15 residues. Unmatched junction bases numbered 7, after V lost 5 bases and J lost 3 bases. The CDR3 spells CASSQGTGEDYEQYF. CDR3 DNA sequence: TGTGCCAGCAGCCAAGGGACAGGGGAGGACTACGAGCAGTACTTC.

The rearrangement links TRBV19 to TRBJ1-5; possibly TRBD1 for D (6 bases). Germline assignment: CDR1 LNHDA and CDR2 SQIVND (reference sequence). The CDR3 covers 16 residues. V lost 4 bases and J lost 3, with 16 bases in between. The chain's CDR3 is CASSTRTVPYNQPQHF. DNA of the CDR3: TGTGCCAGTAGTACCCGGACAGTACCTTACAATCAGCCCCAGCATTTT.

The chain carries TRBV11-2 and TRBJ1-1, with D tentatively TRBD1 (5 bases). This CDR3 has 13 residues. The germline V gene encodes CDR1 SGHAT and CDR2 FQNNGV. V was clipped by 0 bases and J by 11 bases, with 13 bases between them. Written as DNA, the CDR3 is TGTGCCAGCAGCTTAGATTGGGGAGGGGTCGCTTTCTTT. Residues: CASSLDWGGVAFF.

The chain links TRBV4-2 to TRBJ2-7, with D possibly TRBD2 on 5 matching bases. The CDR3 extends over 18 amino acids. Germline V gene lookup returns CDR1 LGHNA and CDR2 YNFKEQ. The ends were cut back, 0 bases at V and 4 bases at J, with 22 bases in the middle. The DNA for the CDR3 is TGTGCCAGCAGCCAAGATATACGAGCTGAACTGGCGGGTTACGAGCAGTACTTC. It yields the protein CASSQDIRAELAGYEQYF.

Remarks on this clone: This sample also contains other DNA sequences that code for the same CDR3. The V call is TRBV30, the J call TRBJ2-1; 11 bases match TRBD2. Germline CDR1 reads GTSNPN; CDR2 reads SVGIG (reference sequence). This CDR3 spans 15 amino acids. V gave up 0 bases and J gave up 4 bases; unmatched junction bases: 2. CDR3 protein: CAWSVLAGGYNEQFF. CDR3 nucleotide sequence: TGTGCCTGGAGTGTATTAGCGGGAGGGTACAATGAGCAGTTCTTC.

This chain uses TRBV11-1 with TRBJ1-2; D unresolved. Trimming took off 4 bases at V and 4 bases at J, with 7 bases between the two ends. CDR1 is SGHAT and CDR2 is FQDESV in the germline V gene (reference sequence). This CDR3 region has 12 residues. The CDR3 loop is CASSSQSYGYTF. CDR3 nucleotide sequence: TGTGCCAGCAGCTCACAGTCCTATGGCTACACCTTC.

In its sample, this clone was seen once. The rearrangement uses TRBV28 and TRBJ2-1; D call uncertain. This CDR3 is 12 amino acids long. Trimming shortened V by 7 bases and J by 5 bases, and 9 bases separated the two germline ends. In germline, CDR1 is MDHEN, CDR2 SYDVKM. The CDR3 coding sequence is TGTGCCAGCACCGAACGGGACAATGAGCAGTTCTTC. Translation gives CASTERDNEQFF.

The rearrangement links TRBV11-3 to TRBJ1-3; weak D call: TRBD1 (5 bases). The CDR3 covers 16 residues. Trimming cost V 6 bases and J 0 bases, with 15 bases left between them. In germline, CDR1 is SGHNT, CDR2 YENEEA. The CDR3 protein is CASSEKSGNSGNTIYF. In DNA form, the CDR3 reads TGTGCCAGCAGTGAAAAATCAGGGAACTCTGGAAACACCATATATTTT.

This chain uses TRBV7-9 with TRBJ1-5; 10 nucleotides line up with TRBD1. CDR3 length: 17 residues. Unmatched junction bases numbered 7, after V lost 4 bases and J lost 1 base. Germline loops: CDR1 SEHNR, CDR2 FQNEAQ (reference sequence). The CDR3 loop reads CASSSWTGGGSNQPQHF. CDR3 bases: TGTGCCAGCAGCTCCTGGACAGGGGGAGGGAGCAATCAGCCCCAGCATTTT.

V gene TRBV5-1 combines with J gene TRBJ2-3, with 7 positions matching TRBD1. The CDR3 length is 16 residues. Trimming took 1 base from V and 0 from J; bases not matched to a gene: 5. The germline V gene has CDR1 SGHRS and CDR2 YFSETQ. CDR3 region: CASSLRGQASTDTQYF. Here the CDR3 DNA reads TGCGCCAGCAGCTTGAGAGGACAGGCGAGCACAGATACGCAGTATTTT.

V usage is TRBV29-1 and J usage is TRBJ1-5; no reliable D call. Trimming took off 4 bases at V and 4 bases at J, with 8 bases between the two ends. There are 12 residues in the CDR3. The V gene's germline CDR1 is SQVTM and CDR2 ANQGSEA. Here the CDR3 reads CSVGGENQPQHF. The CDR3 region has the DNA TGCAGCGTTGGTGGGGAGAATCAGCCCCAGCATTTT.

The gene calls are TRBV9 and TRBJ1-1; no clear D. V was shortened by 0 bases and J by 8 bases, with 14 bases between the two germline ends. CDR3 length: 14 residues. CDR1 SGDLS and CDR2 YYNGEE come from the germline V gene. CDR3 loop: CASSVGSGKEEAFF. The CDR3 bases are TGTGCCAGCAGCGTAGGCTCCGGGAAGGAGGAAGCTTTCTTT.

This clone was detected once. The gene calls are TRBV10-1 and TRBJ1-1; 9 bases fit TRBD1. Germline trimming cut 3 bases from V and 5 bases from J; bases unmatched to any gene: 7. Germline V gene sequence: CDR1 WNHNN, CDR2 SYGVQD (reference sequence). This CDR3 is built from 15 residues. The CDR3 sequence: CASSDIGTGRTEAFF. The CDR3, as DNA: TGCGCCAGCAGTGATATCGGGACAGGGAGGACTGAAGCTTTCTTT.

The chain joins TRBV11-2 to TRBJ1-1; D is unresolved. Trimming cost V 4 bases and J 3 bases, with 24 bases left between them. The CDR3 is 18 residues long. The germline CDR1 and CDR2 sequences are SGHAT and FQNNGV. The CDR3 DNA sequence: TGTGCCAGCAGCTCCCTAAAGTTAGGAGGGCGCCTGCACACTGAAGCTTTCTTT. This codes for CASSSLKLGGRLHTEAFF.

The genes are TRBV19 and TRBJ2-3, with TRBD1 identical over 9 bases. Germline assignment: CDR1 LNHDA and CDR2 SQIVND (reference sequence). This CDR3 contains 15 residues. With V trimmed by 3 bases and J by 5 bases, 6 bases remained unmatched. The CDR3 sequence is CASSIRDREVDTQYF. The CDR3 DNA follows: TGTGCCAGTAGTATCCGGGACAGGGAGGTAGATACGCAGTATTTT.

This rearrangement joins TRBV7-9 to TRBJ2-5, with a weak D call TRBD1 (6 bases). Trimming removed 4 bases from V and 4 bases from J, with 16 bases in between. The CDR3 has 15 amino acids. CDR1 and CDR2 from the germline V gene are SEHNR and FQNEAQ (reference sequence). CDR3 amino acids: CASSSTDRSGETQYF. CDR3 DNA: TGTGCCAGCAGCTCAACCGACAGGTCAGGAGAGACCCAGTACTTC.

J is TRBJ2-7 and V is TRBV3-1 (or the pseudogene TRBV3-2); 9 bases map to TRBD1. The CDR3 spans 15 residues. Germline loops: CDR1 LGHDT, CDR2 YNNKEL (reference sequence). The junction had 8 bases not matched to a gene; V was cut back by 3 bases and J by 5 bases. The CDR3 DNA follows: TGTGCCAGCAGCCACCCGGGACAGGGCTTGAACGAGCAGTACTTC. Protein sequence: CASSHPGQGLNEQYF.

The genes are TRBV3-1 (or the pseudogene TRBV3-2) and TRBJ1-2; 10 positions agree with TRBD1. The CDR3 is 16 residues long. Germline values: CDR1 LGHDT, CDR2 YNNKEL (reference sequence). With V trimmed by 0 bases and J by 8 bases, 9 bases remained unmatched. The CDR3, as DNA: TGTGCCAGCAGCCAAGATCAGACAGGGGGCGCAGAAGGCTACACCTTC. It translates to CASSQDQTGGAEGYTF.

The count of this clone is one. In nucleotides, the CDR3 is TGTGCCAGCAGCCCCTACAGGGAGACTAATGAAAAACTGTTTTTT. Translated: CASSPYRETNEKLFF. The rearrangement joins TRBV5-5 to TRBJ1-4, with D possibly being TRBD1 (6 bases). Trimming removed 4 bases from V and 2 bases from J, with 12 bases in between. Germline-derived CDR1 and CDR2 are SGHKS and YYEKEE (reference sequence). This CDR3 is 15 amino acids long. The whole variable domain, remainder taken from reference TRBV5-5 and TRBJ1-4, is DAGVTQSPTHLIKTRGQQVTLRCSPISGHKSVSWYQQVLGQGPQFIFQYYEKEERGRGNFPDRFSARQFPNYSSELNVNALLLGDSALYLCASSPYRETNEKLFFGSGTQLSVL.

The chain is built from TRBV7-9 and TRBJ1-5; D perhaps matches TRBD1 (5 bases). V lost 0 bases and J 1 base, leaving 7 bases between the germline ends. Germline V gene sequence: CDR1 SEHNR, CDR2 FQNEAQ (reference sequence). This CDR3 is 15 amino acids long. The CDR3 coding sequence is TGTGCCAGCAGCTTAGCCGGGGGAAGCAATCAGCCCCAGCATTTT. Protein product: CASSLAGGSNQPQHF. Filled out from reference TRBV7-9 and TRBJ1-5, the complete variable domain reads DTGVSQNPRHKITKRGQNVTFRCDPISEHNRLYWYRQTLGQGPEFLTYFQNEAQLEKSRLLSDRFSAERPKGSFSTLEIQRTEQGDSAMYLCASSLAGGSNQPQHFGDGTRLSIL.

The chain uses TRBV15 and TRBJ2-7; tentative D call: TRBD2 (5 bases). V lost 0 bases, J lost 3 bases, and 12 bases lay in between. This CDR3 region has 15 residues. The germline CDR1 and CDR2 sequences are LNHNV and YYDKDF (reference sequence). The CDR3 region is CATSRERTRNYEQYF. Here the CDR3 DNA reads TGTGCCACCAGCAGAGAAAGGACTCGAAACTACGAGCAGTACTTC.

The sample holds one count of this clone. The V gene is TRBV6-5, the J gene TRBJ1-2, with a tentative D call TRBD1 (6 bases). The CDR3 runs to 12 residues. With 5 bases removed from V and 2 bases from J, the gap between germline ends came to 6 bases. From germline, CDR1 is MNHEY and CDR2 SVGAGI. This CDR3 reads CASSTGNYGYTF. CDR3 bases: TGTGCCAGCAGTACAGGGAACTATGGCTACACCTTC.

The chain uses TRBV6-5 and TRBJ2-1; D remains ambiguous. CDR3 size: 15 residues. In germline, CDR1 is MNHEY, CDR2 SVGAGI. The V end lost 0 bases, the J end lost 4 bases, and 10 bases lay between the germline ends. The CDR3 DNA follows: TGTGCCAGCAGTTACTCCATGGTAGAATACAATGAGCAGTTCTTC. It translates to CASSYSMVEYNEQFF.

The rearrangement links TRBV10-3 to TRBJ2-3; D is perhaps TRBD1 (6 bases). V shed 8 bases and J shed 0 bases, with 15 bases lying between them. Germline V gene lookup returns CDR1 ENHRY and CDR2 SYGVKD. This CDR3 has 15 residues. In nucleotides, the CDR3 is TGTGCCATCCGTAAACAGGGTACGAGCACAGATACGCAGTATTTT. Its protein is CAIRKQGTSTDTQYF.

This chain uses TRBV18 with TRBJ2-7; 10 nucleotides match TRBD1. The CDR3 runs to 14 residues. CDR1 and CDR2 from the germline V gene are KGHSH and LQKENI. The ends lost 1 base at V and 4 bases at J; junction bases unmatched: 1. In DNA form, the CDR3 reads TGTGCCAGCTCACCACGGGACAGGGGATACGAGCAGTACTTC. Translation gives CASSPRDRGYEQYF.

This chain uses TRBV6-6 with TRBJ2-7, with 8 bases fitting TRBD1. From germline, CDR1 is MNHNY and CDR2 SVGAGI (reference sequence). The CDR3 consists of 15 residues. V shed 6 bases and J 1 base; nucleotides not matched to a gene: 8. CDR3 DNA: TGTGCCAGCAGAAGACAGGGGAAATTGTCCTACGAGCAGTACTTC. Amino acids: CASRRQGKLSYEQYF.

This clone was picked up one time. The rearrangement joins TRBV29-1 to TRBJ1-5; D is perhaps TRBD1 (5 bases). CDR1 and CDR2 from the germline V gene are SQVTM and ANQGSEA. CDR3 size: 13 residues. Trimming cost V 8 bases and J 5 bases, with 16 bases left between them. The CDR3 loop is CSYGGGRDQPQHF. CDR3 sequence (DNA): TGCAGCTATGGGGGGGGTCGGGATCAGCCCCAGCATTTT.

This chain joins TRBV6-2 or TRBV6-3 and TRBJ2-7, with 9 bases that match TRBD1. CDR3 size: 15 residues. V dropped 0 bases and J dropped 3; count of bases not matched to a gene: 3. The germline V gene has CDR1 MNHEY and CDR2 SVGEGT. The CDR3 nucleotides read TGTGCCAGCAGTTACTCCCTGGGACAGGGCTACGAGCAGTACTTC. Its protein is CASSYSLGQGYEQYF.

This clone was found once. The chain combines TRBV28 with TRBJ2-2; 8 bases map to TRBD2. V lost 2 bases to trimming and J lost 2 bases; unmatched junction nucleotides: 1. Germline CDR1 is MDHEN and CDR2 is SYDVKM. There are 15 residues in the CDR3. The CDR3: CASSLAGGNTGELFF. As DNA, the CDR3 is TGTGCCAGCAGTTTAGCGGGAGGCAACACCGGGGAGCTGTTTTTT.

J is TRBJ2-1 and V is TRBV27, with 15 bases matching TRBD2. V trimming: 2 bases; J trimming: 1 base; junction bases outside the gene matches: 0. This CDR3 comprises 17 residues. Germline V CDR1 and CDR2: MNHEY, SMNVEV (reference sequence). CDR3 sequence (DNA): TGTGCCAGCAGTTTAGGGACTAGCGGGGGGTCCTACAATGAGCAGTTCTTC. Translation: CASSLGTSGGSYNEQFF.

The DNA for the CDR3 is TGTGCCAGCAGTCCAAGGACAGGGGGCATGGCTGAAGCTTTCTTT. Protein: CASSPRTGGMAEAFF. The chain uses TRBV27 and TRBJ1-1, with TRBD1 identical over 11 bases. The CDR3 extends over 15 amino acids. CDR1 and CDR2 (germline): MNHEY, SMNVEV (reference sequence). The V and J ends lost 5 bases and 6 bases, in that order; junction bases with no gene match: 8.

This chain links TRBV11-3 with TRBJ2-5; 7 nucleotides agree with TRBD1. There are 15 residues in the CDR3. CDR1 SGHNT and CDR2 YENEEA come from the germline V gene. V shed 1 base and J 4 bases; nucleotides not matched to a gene: 6. The CDR3 is CASSLGGQVSETQYF. In DNA, the CDR3 is TGTGCCAGCAGCTTAGGTGGACAGGTCTCAGAGACCCAGTACTTC.